Listed below are T cell receptor beta chains from one sample, sequenced in a study of shared clonotypes between healthy human individuals. Only in-frame clones appear in the TCRdb table, and some are missing; sequencing was by immunoSEQ multiplex PCR. The sample includes over 2 million clones, around 92% seen only once; the top ten take approximately 0.41%. Sequences were obtained from naive CD4+ T cells from PBMCs. The receptors originated from a man aged 18 to 35 in good health. Some clones in this sample may be carry-over from other donors' samples. The CDR3 runs from the conserved cysteine through the conserved F or W.

V gene,J gene,CDR3 protein
TRBV6-5,TRBJ1-1,CASSRDRLLNTEAFF
TRBV5-1,TRBJ2-7,CASSLGTSGPAYEQYF
TRBV5-1,TRBJ1-1,CASSLEGHGNTEAFF
TRBV7-6,TRBJ2-2,CASTSGLVVAGELFF
TRBV6-5,TRBJ1-4,CASRRDSGHDEKLFF
TRBV28,TRBJ1-1,CASSLPTPGEAFF
TRBV7-9,TRBJ1-4,CASSFGERGKLFF
TRBV7-2,TRBJ1-5,CASSLRQNSNQPQHF
TRBV19,TRBJ1-2,CASSENAARGYTF
TRBV7-6,TRBJ1-3,CASSQLAGNTIYF
TRBV19,TRBJ1-5,CASSKFGGRDQPQHF
TRBV18,TRBJ2-3,CASSPQRGRADTQYF
TRBV7-9,TRBJ2-1,CASRGTSAYNEQFF
TRBV19,TRBJ2-7,CASSIGRAYEQYF
TRBV18,TRBJ2-7,CASSPGQGVEQYF
TRBV2,TRBJ2-5,CASSVEILQETQYF
TRBV7-9,TRBJ2-1,CASSLYAGEGYNEQFF
TRBV14,TRBJ2-7,CASSQEVAGRGEQYF
TRBV6-1,TRBJ2-7,CASSEVGRGRYEQYF
TRBV5-1,TRBJ2-5,CASSFTGVQETQYF
TRBV18,TRBJ2-7,CASSPGFLREQYF
TRBV11-2,TRBJ2-7,CASSLIGGRVVDEQYF
TRBV6-5,TRBJ1-2,CASTHPQGNYGYTF
TRBV5-1,TRBJ2-3,CASSPNLAGGQHTQYF
TRBV6-5,TRBJ1-1,CASSPRDRATEAFF
TRBV15,TRBJ1-2,CATSRDRGRGYGYTF
TRBV9,TRBJ2-1,CASSVMAGPYNEQFF
TRBV7-8,TRBJ2-2,CASSPGDRIHTGELFF
TRBV5-1,TRBJ2-5,CASSPGGAQETQYF
TRBV30,TRBJ1-1,CAWSVFGRQGYTEAFF
TRBV18,TRBJ2-3,CASSPPVNISTDTQYF
TRBV6-6,TRBJ2-3,CASSYSGDTQYF
TRBV5-4,TRBJ1-2,CASSSNRERGYTF
TRBV9,TRBJ2-5,CASSGGSGFQETQYF
TRBV19,TRBJ2-1,CASSNRLAGSYNEQFF
TRBV28,TRBJ2-2,CASSLGLAGAVGELFF
TRBV5-1,TRBJ2-1,CASSWGGLVANEQFF
TRBV7-2,TRBJ1-2,CASSLGFGYTF
TRBV6-5,TRBJ1-4,CASSSSGVGEKLFF
TRBV27,TRBJ1-5,CASSSFSLHSNQPQHF
TRBV6-1,TRBJ2-7,CASRGGGYEQYF
TRBV7-3,TRBJ2-6,CASSPNGAGTISGANVLTF
TRBV5-1,TRBJ1-1,CASSVSHRGNTEAFF
TRBV7-8,TRBJ1-2,CASSFDGGTYGYTF
TRBV9,TRBJ2-3,CASGRDLEDTQYF
TRBV18,TRBJ1-1,CASSPSGGEDTEAFF
TRBV9,TRBJ2-2,CASSVTSRGELFF
TRBV6-6,TRBJ2-7,CASSLQGDEQYF
TRBV19,TRBJ2-7,CASSLRGMTYEQYF
TRBV18,TRBJ2-5,CASSPQIRTSGREETQYF
TRBV19,TRBJ2-7,CASSRQGRSYEQYF
TRBV7-2,TRBJ2-7,CASSLGQRETYEQYF
TRBV29-1,TRBJ2-1,CSVVGGVLEGGKKTYNEQFF
TRBV9,TRBJ1-1,CASSIGQWTEAFF